Listed below are T cell receptor beta chains from one sample, sequenced in a study of blood T cells in healthy people across ages. MiXCR, applied by TCRdb to the 5' RACE reads, yields one record per CDR3 protein. The sample records 910,000 or so distinct CDR3 sequences, 51% being singletons. The sample taken for sequencing was blood. All receptors derive from a woman aged 60 to 75 in good health. The CDR3 runs from the conserved cysteine through the conserved F or W. A D gene is named only where the DNA matches it firmly. The listing skips clone size in some rows; elsewhere it reads once, few, many or a size class.

v_call: TRBV20-1; j_call: TRBJ1-6; d_call: TRBD1; clone_size: .; cdr3_nt: TGCAGTGCTACCAGGACAGGGGCCCAAAATTCACCCCTCCACTTT; cdr3_aa: CSATRTGAQNSPLHF
v_call: TRBV11-1; j_call: TRBJ2-3; d_call: .; clone_size: .; cdr3_nt: TGTGCCAGCAGCTTAGGGGTGATGACAGATACGCAGTATTTT; cdr3_aa: CASSLGVMTDTQYF
v_call: TRBV20-1; j_call: TRBJ2-1; d_call: .; clone_size: .; cdr3_nt: TGCAGTGCACAACTCGTAGATTATGAGCAGTTCTTC; cdr3_aa: CSAQLVDYEQFF
v_call: TRBV5-1; j_call: TRBJ2-7; d_call: TRBD1; clone_size: .; cdr3_nt: TGCGCCAGCAGCCCGTCTGCCGGGACAGCCTTCTACGAGCAGTACTTC; cdr3_aa: CASSPSAGTAFYEQYF
v_call: TRBV7-2; j_call: TRBJ2-7; d_call: .; clone_size: few; cdr3_nt: TGTGCCAGCAGCTTCTTTACCGGGACGGTAGCGTACGAGCAGTACTTC; cdr3_aa: CASSFFTGTVAYEQYF
v_call: TRBV20-1; j_call: TRBJ1-2; d_call: .; clone_size: .; cdr3_nt: TGCAGTGCCCACGCCGTGGATGGCTACACCTTC; cdr3_aa: CSAHAVDGYTF
v_call: TRBV4-3; j_call: TRBJ2-4; d_call: .; clone_size: .; cdr3_nt: TGCGCCAGCAGCCAGGACAGACTGCTAGCCAAAAACATTCAGTACTTC; cdr3_aa: CASSQDRLLAKNIQYF
v_call: TRBV7-3; j_call: TRBJ2-3; d_call: .; clone_size: .; cdr3_nt: TGTGCCAGCAGCTCTCTTTCTTATACGCAGTATTTT; cdr3_aa: CASSSLSYTQYF
v_call: TRBV5-1; j_call: TRBJ1-6; d_call: .; clone_size: once; cdr3_nt: TGCGCCAGCAGCACACGCAGCCGTAATTCACCCCTCCACTTT; cdr3_aa: CASSTRSRNSPLHF
v_call: TRBV12-3/TRBV12-4; j_call: TRBJ1-2; d_call: TRBD1; clone_size: .; cdr3_nt: TGTGCCAGCAGTGTAGGACAGGTGTACTATGGCTACACCTTC; cdr3_aa: CASSVGQVYYGYTF
v_call: TRBV28; j_call: TRBJ1-5; d_call: .; clone_size: .; cdr3_nt: TGTGCCAGCAGTTTGCGAGGGACGGGAACGAATCAGCCCCAGCATTTT; cdr3_aa: CASSLRGTGTNQPQHF
v_call: TRBV7-8; j_call: TRBJ1-5; d_call: TRBD1; clone_size: few; cdr3_nt: TGTGCCAGCAGCCGTGGGCAGGGGGCTAGCAATCAGCCCCAGCATTTT; cdr3_aa: CASSRGQGASNQPQHF
v_call: TRBV12-3/TRBV12-4; j_call: TRBJ2-1; d_call: .; clone_size: few; cdr3_nt: TGTGCCAGCAGTTTGGGCGGCGGATGGAGCTCCTACAATGAGCAGTTCTTC; cdr3_aa: CASSLGGGWSSYNEQFF
v_call: TRBV27; j_call: TRBJ2-2; d_call: TRBD1; clone_size: .; cdr3_nt: TGTGCCACCTCCGGACAGGGGAGAACCGGGGAGCTGTTTTTT; cdr3_aa: CATSGQGRTGELFF
v_call: TRBV5-1; j_call: TRBJ1-2; d_call: .; clone_size: .; cdr3_nt: TGCGCCAGCAGCTTGGCACAGGGCGGGCCCCCTAACTATGGCTACACCTTC; cdr3_aa: CASSLAQGGPPNYGYTF
v_call: TRBV5-1; j_call: TRBJ2-7; d_call: TRBD1; clone_size: .; cdr3_nt: TGCGCCAGCAGCACGGGACAGAACAATGAGCAGTACTTC; cdr3_aa: CASSTGQNNEQYF
v_call: TRBV10-3; j_call: TRBJ2-3; d_call: .; clone_size: medium-sized; cdr3_nt: TGTGCCATCAGTGAGCCCCGCTCTAGCACAGATACGCAGTATTTT; cdr3_aa: CAISEPRSSTDTQYF
v_call: TRBV9; j_call: TRBJ2-5; d_call: TRBD2; clone_size: .; cdr3_nt: TGTGCCAGCAGCGCTAGTGGGCTAGCGGGAGGACCACAAGAGACCCAGTACTTC; cdr3_aa: CASSASGLAGGPQETQYF
v_call: TRBV3-1; j_call: TRBJ2-7; d_call: .; clone_size: .; cdr3_nt: TGTGCCAGCAGCCAAGTACCCGGGGGACCCTACGAGCAGTACTTC; cdr3_aa: CASSQVPGGPYEQYF
v_call: TRBV10-3; j_call: TRBJ2-7; d_call: TRBD1; clone_size: .; cdr3_nt: TGTGCCATCAGTGACCCGGGACAGGGCTACGAGCAGTACTTC; cdr3_aa: CAISDPGQGYEQYF
v_call: TRBV5-6; j_call: TRBJ2-5; d_call: .; clone_size: .; cdr3_nt: TGTGCCAGCAGCTCTTCAACATTTTTGCCGGACAGCCTCCAAGAGACCCAGTACTTC; cdr3_aa: CASSSSTFLPDSLQETQYF
v_call: TRBV20-1; j_call: TRBJ2-7; d_call: TRBD2; clone_size: .; cdr3_nt: TGCAGTGCTACGTCTACTAGCGGGGGGGTTTACGAGCAGTACTTC; cdr3_aa: CSATSTSGGVYEQYF
v_call: TRBV27; j_call: TRBJ2-7; d_call: TRBD1; clone_size: .; cdr3_nt: TGTGCCAGCAGTGTCACAGGGGTGTCCTACGAGCAGTACTTC; cdr3_aa: CASSVTGVSYEQYF
v_call: TRBV5-1; j_call: TRBJ2-7; d_call: TRBD1; clone_size: .; cdr3_nt: TGCGCCAGCCTACCTGGACAGGGAGCCTACAATGAGCAGTACTTC; cdr3_aa: CASLPGQGAYNEQYF
v_call: TRBV5-1; j_call: TRBJ2-1; d_call: TRBD1; clone_size: once; cdr3_nt: TGCGCCAGCAGCTTGGTGGACAGGACCGATGAGCAGTTCTTC; cdr3_aa: CASSLVDRTDEQFF
v_call: TRBV29-1; j_call: TRBJ2-5; d_call: .; clone_size: few; cdr3_nt: TGCAGCGCAAGGGGAAGAGGCCGGGCACAAGAGACCCAGTACTTC; cdr3_aa: CSARGRGRAQETQYF
v_call: TRBV20-1; j_call: TRBJ2-7; d_call: TRBD1; clone_size: .; cdr3_nt: TGCAGGGCTAGAGGCCCAGACAGGGTTGTTAGCTCCTACGAGCAGTACTTC; cdr3_aa: CRARGPDRVVSSYEQYF
v_call: TRBV4-1; j_call: TRBJ2-3; d_call: .; clone_size: few; cdr3_nt: TGCGCCAGCAGCCCAAGCCCCCAATCTAGCACAGATACGCAGTATTTT; cdr3_aa: CASSPSPQSSTDTQYF
v_call: TRBV7-2; j_call: TRBJ2-5; d_call: .; clone_size: many; cdr3_nt: TGTGCCAGCAGTCCGGGCCAAGAGACCCAGTACTTC; cdr3_aa: CASSPGQETQYF
v_call: TRBV28; j_call: TRBJ1-1; d_call: .; clone_size: .; cdr3_nt: TGTGCCAGCCCGCCCCCGACAGGCCACACTGAAGCTTTCTTT; cdr3_aa: CASPPPTGHTEAFF
v_call: TRBV7-2; j_call: TRBJ2-3; d_call: TRBD1; clone_size: many; cdr3_nt: TGTGCCAGCAGCCGGGACAGGGGCACAGATACGCAGTATTTT; cdr3_aa: CASSRDRGTDTQYF
v_call: TRBV25-1; j_call: TRBJ2-7; d_call: .; clone_size: .; cdr3_nt: TGTGCCTGCAGTCCTCGACAGCCACCCTGCGAGCAGTACTTC; cdr3_aa: CACSPRQPPCEQYF
v_call: TRBV28; j_call: TRBJ2-7; d_call: .; clone_size: .; cdr3_nt: TGTGCCAGCAGATCAAGCGGACCTCCCTACGAGCAGTACTTC; cdr3_aa: CASRSSGPPYEQYF
v_call: TRBV10-3; j_call: TRBJ2-7; d_call: TRBD1; clone_size: .; cdr3_nt: TGTACCATCAGGACCGACAGGGGGGGTTACGAGCAGTACTTC; cdr3_aa: CTIRTDRGGYEQYF
v_call: TRBV25-1; j_call: TRBJ1-2; d_call: .; clone_size: few; cdr3_nt: TGTGCCAGCGGTCCACGAGGGTATCAGGATGGCTACACCTTC; cdr3_aa: CASGPRGYQDGYTF
v_call: TRBV4-1; j_call: TRBJ2-7; d_call: .; clone_size: .; cdr3_nt: TGCGCCAGCAGCCTAGGAAGGGGCGGAGCCTACGAGCAGTACTTC; cdr3_aa: CASSLGRGGAYEQYF
v_call: TRBV3-1; j_call: TRBJ1-2; d_call: .; clone_size: .; cdr3_nt: TGTGCCAGCAGCCAAGGAACCGAGAGGGGCTACACCTTC; cdr3_aa: CASSQGTERGYTF
v_call: TRBV28; j_call: TRBJ1-2; d_call: .; clone_size: few; cdr3_nt: TGTGCCAGCAGTCCAGGGCAGGGTCCCTATGGCTACACCTTC; cdr3_aa: CASSPGQGPYGYTF
v_call: TRBV7-9; j_call: TRBJ1-5; d_call: TRBD1; clone_size: .; cdr3_nt: TGTGCCAGCAGCCGGACAGGGGGCCGACAGAATCAGCCCCAGCATTTT; cdr3_aa: CASSRTGGRQNQPQHF
v_call: TRBV20-1; j_call: TRBJ2-7; d_call: TRBD2; clone_size: .; cdr3_nt: TGCAGTGCTAGTCGCACTAGCGGGACCTACGAGCAGTACTTC; cdr3_aa: CSASRTSGTYEQYF
v_call: TRBV3-1; j_call: TRBJ2-5; d_call: TRBD2; clone_size: .; cdr3_nt: TGTGCCAGCAGCCTCGGGACTAGCTGGGAGACCCAGTACTTC; cdr3_aa: CASSLGTSWETQYF
v_call: TRBV29-1; j_call: TRBJ2-7; d_call: .; clone_size: many; cdr3_nt: TGCAGCGTTTCACGGGACTCCTACGAGCAGTACTTC; cdr3_aa: CSVSRDSYEQYF
v_call: TRBV20-1; j_call: TRBJ2-3; d_call: .; clone_size: .; cdr3_nt: TGCAGTGCTGGCCGGGACTCAGATTACACAGATACGCAGTATTTT; cdr3_aa: CSAGRDSDYTDTQYF
v_call: TRBV12-3/TRBV12-4; j_call: TRBJ2-3; d_call: .; clone_size: .; cdr3_nt: TGTGCCAGCAGTTTGGGATGTGGAGGTCGCACAGATATGCAGTATTTT; cdr3_aa: CASSLGCGGRTDMQYF
v_call: TRBV29-1; j_call: TRBJ2-7; d_call: TRBD1; clone_size: .; cdr3_nt: TGCAGCGCCATGCTAAAGGGACAGCTAGGGTACGAGCAGTACTTC; cdr3_aa: CSAMLKGQLGYEQYF
v_call: TRBV29-1; j_call: TRBJ2-3; d_call: .; clone_size: .; cdr3_nt: TGCAGCGTTGCCGGCCAACTGTCGACGGGGGGCACAGATACGCAGTATTTT; cdr3_aa: CSVAGQLSTGGTDTQYF
v_call: TRBV20-1; j_call: TRBJ1-1; d_call: TRBD1; clone_size: .; cdr3_nt: TGCAGTGCTAGAACCGCGACAGGGGACACTGAAGCTTTCTTT; cdr3_aa: CSARTATGDTEAFF
v_call: TRBV7-9; j_call: TRBJ2-1; d_call: TRBD2; clone_size: few; cdr3_nt: TGTGCCAGCAGCTTAGTGGCGGGAGGCGCTAACAATGAGCAGTTCTTC; cdr3_aa: CASSLVAGGANNEQFF
v_call: TRBV7-8; j_call: TRBJ2-1; d_call: TRBD2; clone_size: .; cdr3_nt: TGTGCCAGCAGCTTAATCGGTAGCGGGTATCTCAATGAGCAGTTCTTC; cdr3_aa: CASSLIGSGYLNEQFF
v_call: TRBV6-5; j_call: TRBJ2-7; d_call: .; clone_size: .; cdr3_nt: TGTGCCAGCAGTTGCTCGAGTTCCCTTGTCGAGCAGTACTTC; cdr3_aa: CASSCSSSLVEQYF
v_call: TRBV25-1; j_call: TRBJ2-3; d_call: TRBD2; clone_size: many; cdr3_nt: TGTGCCAGCGGAGCTAGCGGAGGATTAGTAAGAGATACGCAGTATTTT; cdr3_aa: CASGASGGLVRDTQYF
v_call: TRBV27; j_call: TRBJ2-1; d_call: TRBD2; clone_size: few; cdr3_nt: TGTGCCAGCAGTTCTCAACTAGCGGACAATGAGCAGTTCTTC; cdr3_aa: CASSSQLADNEQFF
v_call: TRBV6-6; j_call: TRBJ1-1; d_call: TRBD1; clone_size: few; cdr3_nt: TGTGCCAGCAGTGGAACCGGGACAGGTGAAGCTTTCTTT; cdr3_aa: CASSGTGTGEAFF
v_call: TRBV7-9; j_call: TRBJ2-1; d_call: .; clone_size: .; cdr3_nt: TGTGCCAGCAGCTCTGGACAAGGACCTCACAATGAGCAGTTCTTC; cdr3_aa: CASSSGQGPHNEQFF
v_call: TRBV2; j_call: TRBJ2-1; d_call: TRBD1; clone_size: .; cdr3_nt: TGTGCCAGCACGACAGGGCAATCGAATGAGCAGTTCTTC; cdr3_aa: CASTTGQSNEQFF
v_call: TRBV27; j_call: TRBJ1-2; d_call: TRBD1; clone_size: .; cdr3_nt: TGTGCCAGCAGAAACTGGGGACAGGGGCAAGCTAACTATGGCTACACCTTC; cdr3_aa: CASRNWGQGQANYGYTF
v_call: TRBV4-3; j_call: TRBJ1-4; d_call: .; clone_size: few; cdr3_nt: TGCGCCAGCAGCCAAGTTCCTCCTAATGAAAAACTGTTTTTT; cdr3_aa: CASSQVPPNEKLFF
v_call: TRBV20-1; j_call: TRBJ2-7; d_call: .; clone_size: .; cdr3_nt: TGCAGTGCTAGAGAGGCCCTTTTAGGCGAGCAGTACTTC; cdr3_aa: CSAREALLGEQYF
v_call: TRBV7-3; j_call: TRBJ2-4; d_call: TRBD2; clone_size: .; cdr3_nt: TGTGCCAGCAGCTTAGACGGGAGGGACATTCAGTACTTC; cdr3_aa: CASSLDGRDIQYF
v_call: TRBV4-1; j_call: TRBJ2-3; d_call: .; clone_size: few; cdr3_nt: TGCGCCAGCAGCCAAAGGGCGTCTAGCACAGATACGCAGTATTTT; cdr3_aa: CASSQRASSTDTQYF